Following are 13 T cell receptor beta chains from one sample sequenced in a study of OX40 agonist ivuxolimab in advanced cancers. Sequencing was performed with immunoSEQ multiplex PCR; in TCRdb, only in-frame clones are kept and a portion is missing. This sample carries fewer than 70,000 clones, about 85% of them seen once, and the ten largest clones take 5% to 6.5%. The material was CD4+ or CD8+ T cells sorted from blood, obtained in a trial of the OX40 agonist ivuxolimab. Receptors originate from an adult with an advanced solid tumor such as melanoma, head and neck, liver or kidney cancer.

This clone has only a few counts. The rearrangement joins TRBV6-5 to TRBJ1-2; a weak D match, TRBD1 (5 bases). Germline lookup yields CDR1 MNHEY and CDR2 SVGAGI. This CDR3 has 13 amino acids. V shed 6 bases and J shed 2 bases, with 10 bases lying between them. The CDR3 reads CASSYDRNYGYTF. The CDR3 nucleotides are TGTGCCAGCAGCTATGACAGAAACTATGGCTACACCTTC.

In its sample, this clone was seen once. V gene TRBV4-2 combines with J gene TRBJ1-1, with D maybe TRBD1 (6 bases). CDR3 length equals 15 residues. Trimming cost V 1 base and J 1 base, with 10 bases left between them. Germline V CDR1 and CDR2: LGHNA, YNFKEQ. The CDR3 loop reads CASSQGPGENTEAFF. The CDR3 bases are TGTGCCAGCAGCCAAGGCCCAGGGGAGAACACTGAAGCTTTCTTT.

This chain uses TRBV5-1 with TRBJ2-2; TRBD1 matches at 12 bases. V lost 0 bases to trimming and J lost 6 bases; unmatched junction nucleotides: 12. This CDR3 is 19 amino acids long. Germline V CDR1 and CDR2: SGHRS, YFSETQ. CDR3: CASSLAGGPGTGGAGELFF. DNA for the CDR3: TGCGCCAGCAGCTTGGCCGGGGGTCCCGGGACAGGGGGCGCCGGGGAGCTGTTTTTT.

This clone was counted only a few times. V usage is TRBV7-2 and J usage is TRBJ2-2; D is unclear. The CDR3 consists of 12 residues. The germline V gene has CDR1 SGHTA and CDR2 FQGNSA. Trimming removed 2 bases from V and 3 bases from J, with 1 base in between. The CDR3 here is CASSLHTGELFF. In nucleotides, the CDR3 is TGTGCCAGCAGCTTACACACCGGGGAGCTGTTTTTT.

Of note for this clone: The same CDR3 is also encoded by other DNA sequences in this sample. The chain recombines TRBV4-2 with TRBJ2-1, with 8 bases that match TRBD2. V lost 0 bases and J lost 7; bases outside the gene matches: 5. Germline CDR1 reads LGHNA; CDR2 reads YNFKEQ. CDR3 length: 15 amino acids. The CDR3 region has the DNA TGTGCCAGCAGCCAAGAAGGCAGCGGGGGAAATGAGCAGTTCTTC. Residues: CASSQEGSGGNEQFF.

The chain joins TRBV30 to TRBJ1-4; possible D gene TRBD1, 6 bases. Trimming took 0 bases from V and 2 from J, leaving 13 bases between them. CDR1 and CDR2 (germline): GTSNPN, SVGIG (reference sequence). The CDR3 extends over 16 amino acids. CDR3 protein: CAWSVRRGWTNEKLFF. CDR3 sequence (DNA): TGTGCCTGGAGTGTACGGAGGGGGTGGACTAATGAAAAACTGTTTTTT.

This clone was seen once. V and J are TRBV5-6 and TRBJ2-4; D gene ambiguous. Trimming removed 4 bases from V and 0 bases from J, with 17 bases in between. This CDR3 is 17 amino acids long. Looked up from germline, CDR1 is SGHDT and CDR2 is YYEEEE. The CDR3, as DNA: TGTGCCAGCAGCCCGAGAGAGCAGCTACTAGCCAAAAACATTCAGTACTTC. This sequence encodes CASSPREQLLAKNIQYF.

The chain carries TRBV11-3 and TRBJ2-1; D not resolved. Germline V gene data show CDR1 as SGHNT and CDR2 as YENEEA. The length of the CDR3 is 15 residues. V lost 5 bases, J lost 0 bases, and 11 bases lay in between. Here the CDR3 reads CASSPRQSSYNEQFF. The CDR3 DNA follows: TGTGCCAGCAGCCCTAGACAAAGCTCCTACAATGAGCAGTTCTTC.

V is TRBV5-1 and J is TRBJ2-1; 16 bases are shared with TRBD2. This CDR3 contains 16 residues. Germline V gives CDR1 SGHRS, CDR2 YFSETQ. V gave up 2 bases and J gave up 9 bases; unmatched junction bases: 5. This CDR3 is CASSFQGLAGGIEQFF. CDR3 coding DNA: TGCGCCAGCAGCTTTCAGGGACTAGCGGGAGGGATTGAGCAGTTCTTC.

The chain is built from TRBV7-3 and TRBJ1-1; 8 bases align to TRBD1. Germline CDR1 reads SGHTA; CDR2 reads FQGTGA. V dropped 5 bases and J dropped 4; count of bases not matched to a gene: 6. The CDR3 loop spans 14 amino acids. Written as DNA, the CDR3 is TGTGCCAGCAGCCCAGGGGGCGCGGCCACTGAAGCTTTCTTT. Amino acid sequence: CASSPGGAATEAFF.

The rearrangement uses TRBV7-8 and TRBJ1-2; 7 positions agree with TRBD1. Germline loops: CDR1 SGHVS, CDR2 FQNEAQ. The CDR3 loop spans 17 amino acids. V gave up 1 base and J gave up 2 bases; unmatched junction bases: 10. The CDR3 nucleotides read TGTGCCAGCAGCTTAGGGGCCGCCAGGGGGGGGAACTATGGCTACACCTTC. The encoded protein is CASSLGAARGGNYGYTF.

DNA of the CDR3: TGTGCCAGCAGCTTTCCAGCGTCGGGAAACACCATATATTTT. Amino acid sequence: CASSFPASGNTIYF. The rearrangement uses TRBV7-8 and TRBJ1-3; D gene ambiguous. The CDR3 is made up of 14 amino acids. With 3 bases removed from V and 4 bases from J, the gap between germline ends came to 10 bases. CDR1 SGHVS and CDR2 FQNEAQ come from the germline V gene.

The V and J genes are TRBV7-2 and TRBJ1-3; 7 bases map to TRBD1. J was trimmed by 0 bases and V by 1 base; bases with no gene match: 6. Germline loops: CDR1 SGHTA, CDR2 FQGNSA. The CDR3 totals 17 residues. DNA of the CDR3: TGTGCCAGCAGCTTAGGGGGGCAGGGGGGCTCTGGAAACACCATATATTTT. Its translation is CASSLGGQGGSGNTIYF. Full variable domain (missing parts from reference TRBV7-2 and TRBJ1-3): GAGVSQSPSNKVTEKGKDVELRCDPISGHTALYWYRQSLGQGLEFLIYFQGNSAPDKSGLPSDRFSAERTGGSVSTLTIQRTQQEDSAVYLCASSLGGQGGSGNTIYFGEGSWLTVV.